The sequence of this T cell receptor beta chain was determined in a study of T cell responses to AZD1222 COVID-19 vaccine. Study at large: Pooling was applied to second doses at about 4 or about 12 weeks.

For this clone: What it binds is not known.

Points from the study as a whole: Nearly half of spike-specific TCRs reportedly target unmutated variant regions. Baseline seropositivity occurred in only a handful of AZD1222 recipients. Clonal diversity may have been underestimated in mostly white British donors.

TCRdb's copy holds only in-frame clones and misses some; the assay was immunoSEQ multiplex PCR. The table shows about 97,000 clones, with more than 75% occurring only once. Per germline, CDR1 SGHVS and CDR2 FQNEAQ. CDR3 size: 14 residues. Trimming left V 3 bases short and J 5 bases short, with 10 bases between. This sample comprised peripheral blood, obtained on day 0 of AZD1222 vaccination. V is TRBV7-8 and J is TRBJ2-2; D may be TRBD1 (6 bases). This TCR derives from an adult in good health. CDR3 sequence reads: CASSLIQGTGELFF. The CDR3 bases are TGTGCCAGCAGCTTGATACAGGGAACCGGGGAGCTGTTTTTT.